These T cell receptor beta chains were read from a single sample in a study of blood T cell repertoires in COVID-19. The assay was immunoSEQ multiplex PCR, and TCRdb's table has in-frame clones only and misses some. This sample yields some 150,000 clones, of which about 86% are seen a single time; roughly 9.8% belongs to the top ten. Source material: peripheral blood. The receptors here all came from a woman aged 60 to 75 with COVID-19, enrolled during active disease. The CDR3 runs from the conserved cysteine through the conserved F or W. The order of the fields is J gene, V gene, clone size, D gene, CDR3 DNA, CDR3 protein. D genes are given only for firm matches. Clone size, where shown, is once, few, many, or a class for clones that have expanded.

J gene: TRBJ2-5
V gene: TRBV7-9
clone size: -
D gene: TRBD2
CDR3 DNA: TGTGCCAGCAGCACGGTCCGGACTAGCGGGAGGGCCGGGGAGACCCAGTACTTC
CDR3 protein: CASSTVRTSGRAGETQYF

J gene: TRBJ2-1
V gene: TRBV4-2
clone size: -
D gene: TRBD1
CDR3 DNA: TGTGCCAGCAGCCAAGATCTTGTGGACAGGGGAGAGCTCTTC
CDR3 protein: CASSQDLVDRGELF

J gene: TRBJ1-2
V gene: TRBV4-1
clone size: -
D gene: TRBD1
CDR3 DNA: TGCGCCAGCAGCCCCGGACAGGGGGCGACCTATGGCTACACCTTC
CDR3 protein: CASSPGQGATYGYTF

J gene: TRBJ1-2
V gene: TRBV25-1
clone size: -
D gene: TRBD1
CDR3 DNA: TGTGCCAGCAGTGAATTGAACAGGGGTTGGGACTATGGCTACACCTTC
CDR3 protein: CASSELNRGWDYGYTF

J gene: TRBJ2-2
V gene: TRBV15
clone size: -
D gene: -
CDR3 DNA: TGTGCCACCAGCAGAGTGCGAACCGGGGAGCTGTTTTTT
CDR3 protein: CATSRVRTGELFF

J gene: TRBJ1-5
V gene: TRBV15
clone size: -
D gene: TRBD1
CDR3 DNA: TGTGCCACCAGCTGGGGACAGGGTAGCAATCAGCCCCAGCATTTT
CDR3 protein: CATSWGQGSNQPQHF

J gene: TRBJ1-5
V gene: TRBV6-6
clone size: -
D gene: TRBD1
CDR3 DNA: TGTGCCAGCAGTTACGAGGGACAGGGCAATCAGCCCCAGCATTTT
CDR3 protein: CASSYEGQGNQPQHF

J gene: TRBJ2-7
V gene: TRBV5-4
clone size: -
D gene: TRBD1
CDR3 DNA: TGTGCCAGCAGCTTGGAGCAGGGGGCTTACGAGCAGTACTTC
CDR3 protein: CASSLEQGAYEQYF

J gene: TRBJ2-1
V gene: TRBV2
clone size: once
D gene: -
CDR3 DNA: TGTGCCAGCAGTGTGATCAGCAGGGGCAATGAGCAGTTCTTC
CDR3 protein: CASSVISRGNEQFF

J gene: TRBJ2-7
V gene: TRBV4-1
clone size: -
D gene: -
CDR3 DNA: TGCGCCAGCAGCCCGCCGTGGCAGGCCAGCTCCTACGAGCAGTACTTC
CDR3 protein: CASSPPWQASSYEQYF

J gene: TRBJ2-3
V gene: TRBV28
clone size: -
D gene: TRBD2
CDR3 DNA: TGTGCCAGCCTCGGGGAGGCGGGAGAAATCACAGATACGCAGTATTTT
CDR3 protein: CASLGEAGEITDTQYF

J gene: TRBJ2-1
V gene: TRBV29-1
clone size: once
D gene: TRBD2
CDR3 DNA: TGCAGCGTTGAAGTTGGAGCGGGAATTTCCAATGAGCAGTTCTTC
CDR3 protein: CSVEVGAGISNEQFF

J gene: TRBJ2-5
V gene: TRBV13
clone size: -
D gene: TRBD2
CDR3 DNA: TGTGCCAGCAGCTTAGCATGGGGGGGAGGAGAGACCCAGTACTTC
CDR3 protein: CASSLAWGGGETQYF

J gene: TRBJ2-1
V gene: TRBV7-6
clone size: once
D gene: TRBD2
CDR3 DNA: TGTGCCAGCAGCTTAGAGAAAGCGGGAGTGTGGTGTGAGCAGTTCTTC
CDR3 protein: CASSLEKAGVWCEQFF

J gene: TRBJ2-5
V gene: TRBV19
clone size: -
D gene: TRBD1
CDR3 DNA: TGTGCCAGTAGTACCGACAGGGGGCCCCAAGAGACCCAGTACTTC
CDR3 protein: CASSTDRGPQETQYF

J gene: TRBJ2-7
V gene: TRBV4-3
clone size: -
D gene: -
CDR3 DNA: TGCGCCAGCAGCCAACCGTTGGCAGGGAGGTACGAGCAGTACTTC
CDR3 protein: CASSQPLAGRYEQYF

J gene: TRBJ2-1
V gene: TRBV24-1
clone size: -
D gene: TRBD2
CDR3 DNA: TGTGCCACCAGTGATCTGGGACTACCCTACAATGAGCAGTTCTTC
CDR3 protein: CATSDLGLPYNEQFF

J gene: TRBJ1-3
V gene: TRBV19
clone size: -
D gene: -
CDR3 DNA: TGTGCCAGTAGACAGGTCGGTCCATCTGGAAACACCATATATTTT
CDR3 protein: CASRQVGPSGNTIYF

J gene: TRBJ1-2
V gene: TRBV23-1
clone size: -
D gene: -
CDR3 DNA: TGCGCCAGCAGTCAATTGCAGGGTTTGGACTATGGCTACACCTTC
CDR3 protein: CASSQLQGLDYGYTF

J gene: TRBJ2-2
V gene: TRBV7-9
clone size: -
D gene: TRBD2
CDR3 DNA: TGTGCCAGCAGCTTAATCGGACTAGCGGGAGGCAACACCGGGGAGCTGTTTTTT
CDR3 protein: CASSLIGLAGGNTGELFF

J gene: TRBJ2-3
V gene: TRBV3-1/TRBV3-2
clone size: -
D gene: TRBD1
CDR3 DNA: TGTGCCAGCAGCCCCCTGAGGACAGGGCGTTTAACAGATACGCAGTATTTT
CDR3 protein: CASSPLRTGRLTDTQYF

J gene: TRBJ2-3
V gene: TRBV7-3
clone size: -
D gene: TRBD2
CDR3 DNA: TGTGCCAGCAGCCCGCGGACTAGCGGGAACACAGATACGCAGTATTTT
CDR3 protein: CASSPRTSGNTDTQYF